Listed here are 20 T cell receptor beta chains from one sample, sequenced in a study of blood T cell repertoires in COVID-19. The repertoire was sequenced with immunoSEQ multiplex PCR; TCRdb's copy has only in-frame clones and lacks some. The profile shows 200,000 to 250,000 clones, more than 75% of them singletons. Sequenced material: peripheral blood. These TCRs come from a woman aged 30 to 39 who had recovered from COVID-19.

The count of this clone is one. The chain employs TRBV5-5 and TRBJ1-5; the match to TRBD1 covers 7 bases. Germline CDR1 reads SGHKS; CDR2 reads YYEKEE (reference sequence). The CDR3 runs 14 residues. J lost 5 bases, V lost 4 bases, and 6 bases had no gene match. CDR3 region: CASSRGGFDQPQHF. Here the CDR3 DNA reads TGTGCCAGCAGCAGAGGGGGCTTCGATCAGCCCCAGCATTTT.

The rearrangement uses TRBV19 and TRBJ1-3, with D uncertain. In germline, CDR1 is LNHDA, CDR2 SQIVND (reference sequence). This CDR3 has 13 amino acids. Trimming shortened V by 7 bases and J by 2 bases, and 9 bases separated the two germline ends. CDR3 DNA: TGTGCCAGTACCATTGGAGCTGGAAACACCATATATTTT. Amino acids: CASTIGAGNTIYF.

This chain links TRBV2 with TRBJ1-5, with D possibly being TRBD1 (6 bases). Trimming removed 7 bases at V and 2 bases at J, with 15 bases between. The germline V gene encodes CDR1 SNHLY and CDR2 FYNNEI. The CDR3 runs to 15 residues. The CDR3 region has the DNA TGTGCCAGCACCTTTGAAGGGGGGGGCAATCAGCCCCAGCATTTT. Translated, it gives CASTFEGGGNQPQHF.

The CDR3 loop is CASSLLSGANEKLFF. The CDR3 nucleotides read TGTGCCAGCTCACTCCTCTCAGGGGCTAATGAAAAACTGTTTTTT. V is TRBV18 and J is TRBJ1-4; D might be TRBD1 (6 bases). This CDR3 spans 15 amino acids. Trimming took 4 bases from V and 3 from J, leaving 12 bases between them. CDR1 KGHSH and CDR2 LQKENI come from the germline V gene.

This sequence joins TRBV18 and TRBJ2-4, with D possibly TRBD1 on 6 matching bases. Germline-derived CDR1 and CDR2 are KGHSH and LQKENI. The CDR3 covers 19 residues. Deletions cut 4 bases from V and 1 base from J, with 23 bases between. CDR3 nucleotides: TGTGCCAGCTCACGATCTGGACAGCTTAATCCGTCGGCCAAAAACATTCAGTACTTC. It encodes CASSRSGQLNPSAKNIQYF.

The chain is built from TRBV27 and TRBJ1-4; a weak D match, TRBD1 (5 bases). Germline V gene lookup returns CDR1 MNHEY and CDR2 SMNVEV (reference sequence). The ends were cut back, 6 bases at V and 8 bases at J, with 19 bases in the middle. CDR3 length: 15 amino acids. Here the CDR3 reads CASRGYYRGFEKLFF. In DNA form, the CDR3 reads TGTGCCAGCAGAGGCTATTATAGGGGTTTCGAAAAACTGTTTTTT.

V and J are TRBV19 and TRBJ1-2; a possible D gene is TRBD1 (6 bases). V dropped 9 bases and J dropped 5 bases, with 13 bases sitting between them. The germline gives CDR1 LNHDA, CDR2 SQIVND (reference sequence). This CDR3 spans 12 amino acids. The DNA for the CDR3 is TGTGCCAGCAGACAGGCATCATATGGCTACACCTTC. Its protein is CASRQASYGYTF.

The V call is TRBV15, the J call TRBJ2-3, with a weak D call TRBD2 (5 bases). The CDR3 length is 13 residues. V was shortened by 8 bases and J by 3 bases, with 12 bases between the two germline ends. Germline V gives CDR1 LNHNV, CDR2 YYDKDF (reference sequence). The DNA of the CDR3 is TGTGCCACCGGAGGTTATGGTACAGATACGCAGTATTTT. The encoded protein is CATGGYGTDTQYF.

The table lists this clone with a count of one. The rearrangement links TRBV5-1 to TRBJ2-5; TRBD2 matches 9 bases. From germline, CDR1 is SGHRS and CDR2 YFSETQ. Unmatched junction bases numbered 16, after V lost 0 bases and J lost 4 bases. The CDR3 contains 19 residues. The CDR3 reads CASSLAASLASGVLETQYF. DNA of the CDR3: TGCGCCAGCAGCTTGGCGGCCAGTTTAGCTAGCGGGGTTTTAGAGACCCAGTACTTC.

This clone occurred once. This CDR3 is CASSLYRGLGEKLFF. The CDR3 bases are TGTGCCAGCAGCCTGTACAGGGGATTGGGGGAAAAACTGTTTTTT. The J gene is TRBJ1-4, the V gene TRBV7-2, with 7 bases matching TRBD1. The J segment lost 8 bases and the V segment lost 5 bases, leaving 11 bases of the junction unmatched. Germline CDR1 and CDR2: SGHTA and FQGNSA. The CDR3 totals 15 residues. Looking up the rest from reference TRBV7-2 and TRBJ1-4 gives the full variable domain: GAGVSQSPSNKVTEKGKDVELRCDPISGHTALYWYRQSLGQGLEFLIYFQGNSAPDKSGLPSDRFSAERTGGSVSTLTIQRTQQEDSAVYLCASSLYRGLGEKLFFGSGTQLSVL.

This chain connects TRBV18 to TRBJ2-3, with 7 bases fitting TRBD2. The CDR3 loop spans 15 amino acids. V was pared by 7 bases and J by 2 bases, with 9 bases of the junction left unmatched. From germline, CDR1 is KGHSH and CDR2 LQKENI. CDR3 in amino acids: CASFPSGRFTDTQYF. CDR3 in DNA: TGTGCCAGCTTCCCTAGCGGCCGATTCACAGATACGCAGTATTTT.

CDR3 residues: CASSLSGGSYEQYF. The CDR3 coding sequence is TGTGCCAGCAGCTTGTCAGGGGGCTCCTACGAGCAGTACTTC. The genes are TRBV11-3 and TRBJ2-7; 7 positions match TRBD1. Trimming at V came to 3 bases and at J to 0 bases, leaving 2 bases not matched to a gene. Germline CDR1 is SGHNT and CDR2 is YENEEA. There are 14 residues in the CDR3.

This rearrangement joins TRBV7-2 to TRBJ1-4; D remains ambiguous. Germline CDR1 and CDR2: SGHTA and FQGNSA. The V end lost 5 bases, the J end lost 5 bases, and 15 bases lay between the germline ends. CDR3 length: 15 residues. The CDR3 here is CASSRGLRKNEKLFF. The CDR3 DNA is TGTGCCAGCAGCCGCGGTCTAAGGAAGAATGAAAAACTGTTTTTT.

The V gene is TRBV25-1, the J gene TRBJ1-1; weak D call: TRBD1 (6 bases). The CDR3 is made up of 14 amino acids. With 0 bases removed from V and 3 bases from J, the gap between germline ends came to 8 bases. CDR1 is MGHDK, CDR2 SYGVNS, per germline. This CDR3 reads CASSEYPGDTEAFF. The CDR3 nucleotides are TGTGCCAGCAGTGAATATCCAGGGGACACTGAAGCTTTCTTT.

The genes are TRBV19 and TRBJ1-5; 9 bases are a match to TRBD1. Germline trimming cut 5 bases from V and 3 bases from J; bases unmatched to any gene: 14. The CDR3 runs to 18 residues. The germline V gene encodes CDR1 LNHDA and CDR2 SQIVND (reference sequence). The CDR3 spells CASSLRGSGTGNNQPQHF. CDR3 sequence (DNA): TGTGCCAGTAGTTTAAGGGGCTCGGGGACAGGGAACAATCAGCCCCAGCATTTT. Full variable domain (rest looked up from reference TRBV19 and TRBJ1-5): DGGITQSPKYLFRKEGQNVTLSCEQNLNHDAMYWYRQDPGQGLRLIYYSQIVNDFQKGDIAEGYSVSREKKESFPLTVTSAQKNPTAFYLCASSLRGSGTGNNQPQHFGDGTRLSIL.

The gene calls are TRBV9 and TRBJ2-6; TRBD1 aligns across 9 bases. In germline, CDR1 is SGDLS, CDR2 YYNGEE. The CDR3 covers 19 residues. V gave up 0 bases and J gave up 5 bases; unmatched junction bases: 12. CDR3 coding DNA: TGTGCCAGCAGCGTAGGACTGCTGGGACAGGGCTCCTGGGCCAACGTCCTGACTTTC. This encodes CASSVGLLGQGSWANVLTF.

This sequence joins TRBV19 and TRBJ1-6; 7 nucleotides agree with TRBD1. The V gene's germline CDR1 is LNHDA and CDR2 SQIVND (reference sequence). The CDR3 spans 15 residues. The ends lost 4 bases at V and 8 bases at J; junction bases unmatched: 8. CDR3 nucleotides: TGTGCCAGTAGTACAGACAGGGCCATTTATTCACCCCTCCACTTT. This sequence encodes CASSTDRAIYSPLHF.

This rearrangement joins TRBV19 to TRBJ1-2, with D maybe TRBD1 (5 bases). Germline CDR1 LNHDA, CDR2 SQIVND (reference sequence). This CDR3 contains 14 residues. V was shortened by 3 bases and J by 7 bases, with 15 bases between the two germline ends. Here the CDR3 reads CASSMKMGGTGYTF. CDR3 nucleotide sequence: TGTGCCAGTAGTATGAAGATGGGGGGTACTGGCTACACCTTC. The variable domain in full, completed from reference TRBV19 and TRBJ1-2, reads DGGITQSPKYLFRKEGQNVTLSCEQNLNHDAMYWYRQDPGQGLRLIYYSQIVNDFQKGDIAEGYSVSREKKESFPLTVTSAQKNPTAFYLCASSMKMGGTGYTFGSGTRLTVV.

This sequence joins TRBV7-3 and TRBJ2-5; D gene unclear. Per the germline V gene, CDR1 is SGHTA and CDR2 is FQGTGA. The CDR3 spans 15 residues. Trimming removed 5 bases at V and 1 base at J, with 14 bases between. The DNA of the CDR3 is TGTGCCAGCAGCCCCCTCGGTGGCGGCCAAGAGACCCAGTACTTC. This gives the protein CASSPLGGGQETQYF.

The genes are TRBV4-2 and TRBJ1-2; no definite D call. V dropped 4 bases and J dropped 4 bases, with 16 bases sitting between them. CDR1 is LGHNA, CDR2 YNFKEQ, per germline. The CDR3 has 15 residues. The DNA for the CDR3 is TGTGCCAGCAGCCCCAGCCCGGGTCTCGGCTATGGCTACACCTTC. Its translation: CASSPSPGLGYGYTF.